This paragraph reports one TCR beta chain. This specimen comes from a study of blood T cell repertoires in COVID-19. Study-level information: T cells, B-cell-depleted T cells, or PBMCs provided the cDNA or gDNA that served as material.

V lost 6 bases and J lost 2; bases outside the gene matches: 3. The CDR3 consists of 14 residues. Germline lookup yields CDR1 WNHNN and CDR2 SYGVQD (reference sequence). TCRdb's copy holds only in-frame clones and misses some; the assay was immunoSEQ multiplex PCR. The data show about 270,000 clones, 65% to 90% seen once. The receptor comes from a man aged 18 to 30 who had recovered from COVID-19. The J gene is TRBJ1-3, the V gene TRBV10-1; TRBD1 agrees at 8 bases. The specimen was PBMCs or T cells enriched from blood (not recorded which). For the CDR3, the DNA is TGCGCCAGCAGCGGACAGGGTGCTGGAAACACCATATATTTT. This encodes CASSGQGAGNTIYF.